The clone carrying this T cell receptor (beta chain) was observed at least ten times. The antigen is undetermined. Germline CDR1 and CDR2: DFQATT and SNEGSKA (reference sequence). Germline trimming cut 0 bases from V and 3 bases from J; bases unmatched to any gene: 12. CDR3 length equals 18 residues. This sample stems from a study of breast tumors, draining lymph nodes, adjacent tissues. Study outcomes and limitations: Tumor T cell lymph node origin was a supported hypothesis, not proven.

TCRdb reprocessed the multiplex PCR reads with MiXCR, giving one entry per CDR3 protein. The sample shows 50,000 to 75,000 distinct CDR3 sequences, around 52% of them seen only once. The chain uses TRBV20-1 and TRBJ1-2, with TRBD1 matching over 11 bases. This receptor was identified in a female donor with breast cancer. Some clones in this sample may be carry-over from other donors' samples. Sequenced sample: breast tumor tissue. As DNA, the CDR3 is TGCAGTGCTAGAGATAAGGGGACAGGGGGGTTGTTGGACTATGGCTACACCTTC. It encodes CSARDKGTGGLLDYGYTF.